This T cell receptor beta chain originates from a study of T cells in Graves' hyperthyroidism and ophthalmopathy. Trimming took 2 bases from V and 5 from J, leaving 15 bases between them. Per the germline V gene, CDR1 is LGHNA and CDR2 is YNFKEQ. CDR3 length: 15 amino acids. Patients counted as stable if ophthalmopathy did not develop within 18 months. A patient was excluded if there was uncontrolled infection, other autoimmune disease, pregnancy or lactation. RNA transcripts provided the source from which TCR beta CDR3 regions were amplified. The study used the HTBI primer set for a first-round RT-PCR of the TCR CDR3. MiXCR was run by TCRdb on the multiplex PCR reads, yielding one entry per CDR3 protein. Altogether 200,000 to 250,000 distinct CDR3 sequences are present, roughly a sixth being singletons, with the ten largest covering approximately 46%. This clonotype was seen more than once but under ten times.

This sequence originates from a man aged 45-65 years with Graves' hyperthyroidism. The chain links TRBV4-2 to TRBJ1-2; D is undetermined. The sequenced sample consisted of blood. The CDR3, as DNA: TGTGCCAGCAGCCAAATAGAGGTGGAGGGATATGGCTACACCTTC. Translation: CASSQIEVEGYGYTF.